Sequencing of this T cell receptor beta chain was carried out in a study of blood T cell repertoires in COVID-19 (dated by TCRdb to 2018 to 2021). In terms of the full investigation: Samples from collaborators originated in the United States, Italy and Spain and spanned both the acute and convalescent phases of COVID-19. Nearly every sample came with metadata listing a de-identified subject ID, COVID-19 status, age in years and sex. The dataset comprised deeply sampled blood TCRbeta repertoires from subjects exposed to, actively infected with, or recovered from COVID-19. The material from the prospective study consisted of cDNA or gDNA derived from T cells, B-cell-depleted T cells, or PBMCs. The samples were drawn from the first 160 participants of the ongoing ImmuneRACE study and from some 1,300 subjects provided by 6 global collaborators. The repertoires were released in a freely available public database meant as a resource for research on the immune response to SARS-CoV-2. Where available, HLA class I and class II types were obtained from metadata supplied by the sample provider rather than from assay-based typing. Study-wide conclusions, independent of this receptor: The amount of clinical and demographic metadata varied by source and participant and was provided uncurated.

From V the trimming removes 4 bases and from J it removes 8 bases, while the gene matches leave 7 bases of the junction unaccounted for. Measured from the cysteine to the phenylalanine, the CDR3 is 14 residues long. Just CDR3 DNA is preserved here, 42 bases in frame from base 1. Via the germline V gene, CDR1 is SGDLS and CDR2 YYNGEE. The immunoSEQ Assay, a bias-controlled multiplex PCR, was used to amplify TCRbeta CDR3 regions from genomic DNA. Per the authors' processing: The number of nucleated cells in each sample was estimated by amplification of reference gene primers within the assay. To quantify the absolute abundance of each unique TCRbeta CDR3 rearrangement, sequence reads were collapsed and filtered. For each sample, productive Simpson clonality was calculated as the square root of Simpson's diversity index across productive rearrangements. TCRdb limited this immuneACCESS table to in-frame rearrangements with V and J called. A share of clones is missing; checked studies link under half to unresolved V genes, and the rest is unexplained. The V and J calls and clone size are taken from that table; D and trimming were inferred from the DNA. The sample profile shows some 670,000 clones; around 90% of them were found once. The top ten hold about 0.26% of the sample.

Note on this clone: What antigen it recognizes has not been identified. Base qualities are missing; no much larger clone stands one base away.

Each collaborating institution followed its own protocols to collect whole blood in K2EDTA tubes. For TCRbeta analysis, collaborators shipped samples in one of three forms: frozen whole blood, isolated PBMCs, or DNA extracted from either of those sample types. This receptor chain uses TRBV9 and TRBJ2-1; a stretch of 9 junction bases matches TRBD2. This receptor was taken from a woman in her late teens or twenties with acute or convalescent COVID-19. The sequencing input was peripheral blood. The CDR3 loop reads CASSPPGLAYEQFF. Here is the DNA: TGTGCCAGCAGCCCCCCGGGACTAGCCTATGAGCAGTTCTTC.